This entry lists 12 T cell receptor beta chains sequenced from one sample in a study of T-cell memory formation after mild COVID-19. TCRdb processed the 5' RACE reads anew with MiXCR; each CDR3 protein has one entry. This sample has 200,000 to 250,000 distinct CDR3 sequences, with about a sixth found just once. Sample: PBMCs or a T cell subset sorted from them (not recorded which). The source is a man aged 18 to 35 who had mild COVID-19 (a few samples of this study predate the infection). Cell type and time point are not known.

This clonotype was observed a few times. The chain combines TRBV4-1 with TRBJ1-5; no firm D call. Germline V gives CDR1 MGHRA, CDR2 YSYEKL. CDR3 length equals 15 residues. V shed 3 bases and J shed 3 bases, with 12 bases lying between them. CDR3 sequence reads: CASSHPLGYNQPQHF. CDR3 sequence (DNA): TGCGCCAGCAGCCACCCTTTGGGGTACAATCAGCCCCAGCATTTT.

This clonotype occurred many times. The rearrangement joins TRBV20-1 to TRBJ1-1; 10 bases agree with TRBD1. There are 12 residues in the CDR3. V lost 4 bases, J lost 12 bases, and 8 bases stayed unmatched. Per germline, CDR1 DFQATT and CDR2 SNEGSKA (reference sequence). The CDR3 DNA reads TGCAGTGCTAAACACCGGGACAGGGGTCCTTTCTTT. Its translation is CSAKHRDRGPFF.

In this sample, this clonotype turned up many times. This chain connects TRBV4-2 to TRBJ2-5, with D possibly matching TRBD2 (6 bases). V was pared by 1 base and J by 5 bases, with 11 bases between. Germline lookup yields CDR1 LGHNA and CDR2 YNFKEQ. The CDR3 is made up of 14 amino acids. For the CDR3, the DNA is TGTGCCAGCAGCCAAGGGGCTGGGAGGGAGACCCAGTACTTC. It encodes CASSQGAGRETQYF.

This sequence joins TRBV7-2 and TRBJ2-1; a weak D match, TRBD2 (6 bases). V dropped 5 bases and J dropped 0 bases, with 11 bases sitting between them. The germline V gene has CDR1 SGHTA and CDR2 FQGNSA. This CDR3 contains 15 residues. The CDR3 sequence: CASSPTGDSYNEQFF. In DNA, the CDR3 is TGTGCCAGCAGCCCTACGGGGGACTCCTACAATGAGCAGTTCTTC.

This clonotype was observed a handful of times. The chain joins TRBV11-1 to TRBJ2-5; the match to TRBD2 covers 11 bases. V was pared by 5 bases and J by 4 bases, with 9 bases of the junction left unmatched. This CDR3 is built from 16 residues. Looked up from germline, CDR1 is SGHAT and CDR2 is FQDESV (reference sequence). Here the CDR3 DNA reads TGTGCCAGCAGCCGCACCACCGGGACTAGCGGAGAGACCCAGTACTTC. This codes for CASSRTTGTSGETQYF. The full variable domain, rest sourced from reference TRBV11-1 and TRBJ2-5, is EAEVAQSPRYKITEKSQAVAFWCDPISGHATLYWYRQILGQGPELLVQFQDESVVDDSQLPKDRFSAERLKGVDSTLKIQPAELGDSAMYLCASSRTTGTSGETQYFGPGTRLLVL.

This clonotype was seen just once. The chain employs TRBV7-2 and TRBJ1-1; no definite D call. V was clipped by 3 bases and J by 4 bases, with 9 bases between them. This CDR3 is built from 13 residues. CDR1 and CDR2 (germline): SGHTA, FQGNSA. CDR3 bases: TGTGCCAGCAGCTTGGGCCGACTCACTGAAGCTTTCTTT. Protein product: CASSLGRLTEAFF.

The chain has TRBV20-1 and TRBJ1-1; D remains unclear. The germline CDR1 and CDR2 sequences are DFQATT and SNEGSKA (reference sequence). Between the trimmed V and J ends, which lost 3 bases and 6 bases, there was a span of 17 bases. The CDR3 totals 14 residues. This CDR3 reads CSASFAGKIPEAFF. In DNA form, the CDR3 reads TGCAGTGCTAGTTTCGCAGGAAAAATCCCTGAAGCTTTCTTT.

The rearrangement links TRBV7-2 to TRBJ2-2; 8 nucleotides align to TRBD2. The CDR3 has 15 residues. V gave up 3 bases and J gave up 5 bases; unmatched junction bases: 5. Germline assignment: CDR1 SGHTA and CDR2 FQGNSA. CDR3 nucleotides: TGTGCCAGCAGCTTCCGGGGGGGACGGACCGGGGAGCTGTTTTTT. Residues: CASSFRGGRTGELFF.

The rearrangement joins TRBV5-5 to TRBJ1-1; D call uncertain. Germline CDR1 SGHKS, CDR2 YYEKEE (reference sequence). CDR3 length: 13 amino acids. The germline V and J ends were trimmed by 1 base and 5 bases, with 9 bases remaining between them. The CDR3 bases are TGTGCCAGCAGCTTGTTAGTAGGTACTGAAGCTTTCTTT. It codes for CASSLLVGTEAFF.

The genes are TRBV7-2 and TRBJ1-2, with a possible D match to TRBD1 (5 bases). The CDR3 is made up of 15 amino acids. Trimming pared 5 bases from V and 5 bases from J, leaving 18 bases between. Germline V gives CDR1 SGHTA, CDR2 FQGNSA. The DNA for the CDR3 is TGTGCCAGCAGCCCGGGCGGGTGGGGGATGTATGGCTACACCTTC. Its translation: CASSPGGWGMYGYTF.

This clonotype was detected only a few times. V is TRBV15 and J is TRBJ1-5; D perhaps matches TRBD1 (6 bases). CDR1 and CDR2 (germline): LNHNV, YYDKDF (reference sequence). This CDR3 region has 14 residues. V was cut by 2 bases and J by 5 bases, with 10 bases left in between. The CDR3 DNA sequence: TGTGCCACCAGCAGAAGCGCAGGGGATCAGCCCCAGCATTTT. This codes for CATSRSAGDQPQHF.

The V gene is TRBV7-2, the J gene TRBJ2-1; 8 bases match TRBD1. CDR1 is SGHTA and CDR2 is FQGNSA in the germline V gene. There are 15 residues in the CDR3. Trimming at V came to 1 base and at J to 6 bases, leaving 5 bases not matched to a gene. The CDR3 sequence is CASSLVGQGVNEQFF. In nucleotides, the CDR3 is TGTGCCAGCAGCTTAGTAGGACAGGGCGTCAATGAGCAGTTCTTC.